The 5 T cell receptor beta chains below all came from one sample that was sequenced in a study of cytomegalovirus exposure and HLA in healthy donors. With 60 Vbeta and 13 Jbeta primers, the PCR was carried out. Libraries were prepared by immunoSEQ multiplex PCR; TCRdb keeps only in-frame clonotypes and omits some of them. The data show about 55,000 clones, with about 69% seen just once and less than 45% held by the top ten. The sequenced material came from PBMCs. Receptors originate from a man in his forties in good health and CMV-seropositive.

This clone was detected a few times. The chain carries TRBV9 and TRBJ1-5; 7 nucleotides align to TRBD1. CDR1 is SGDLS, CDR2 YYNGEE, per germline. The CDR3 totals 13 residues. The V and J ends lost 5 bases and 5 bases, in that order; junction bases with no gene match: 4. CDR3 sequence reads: CASSSQGYQPQHF. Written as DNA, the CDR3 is TGTGCCAGCAGTTCACAGGGGTATCAGCCCCAGCATTTT.

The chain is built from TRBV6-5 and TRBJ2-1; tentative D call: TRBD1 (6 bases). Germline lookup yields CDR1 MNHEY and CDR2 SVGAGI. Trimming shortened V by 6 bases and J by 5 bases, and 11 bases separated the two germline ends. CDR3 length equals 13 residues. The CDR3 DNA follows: TGTGCCAGCAGACTGGACAGAAACAATGAGCAGTTCTTC. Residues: CASRLDRNNEQFF.

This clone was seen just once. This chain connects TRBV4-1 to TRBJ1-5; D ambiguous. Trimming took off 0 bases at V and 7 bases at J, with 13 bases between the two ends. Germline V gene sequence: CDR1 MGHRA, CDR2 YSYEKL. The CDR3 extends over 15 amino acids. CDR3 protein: CASSQDEGPPQPQHF. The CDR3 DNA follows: TGCGCCAGCAGCCAAGATGAGGGTCCGCCCCAGCCCCAGCATTTT.

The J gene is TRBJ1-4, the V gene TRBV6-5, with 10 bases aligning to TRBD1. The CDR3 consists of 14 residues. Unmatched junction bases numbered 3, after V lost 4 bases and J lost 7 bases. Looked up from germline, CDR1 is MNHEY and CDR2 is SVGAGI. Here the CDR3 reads CASSWGTGAEKLFF. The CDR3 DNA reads TGTGCCAGCAGTTGGGGGACAGGGGCTGAAAAACTGTTTTTT.

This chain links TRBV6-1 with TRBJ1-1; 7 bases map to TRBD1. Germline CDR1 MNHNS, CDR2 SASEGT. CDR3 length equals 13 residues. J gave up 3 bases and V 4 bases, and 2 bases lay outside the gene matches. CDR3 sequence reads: CASSGRGDTEAFF. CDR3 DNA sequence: TGTGCCAGCAGTGGCAGGGGGGACACTGAAGCTTTCTTT.